This T cell receptor beta chain was identified during a study of response to subunit inactivated influenza vaccine. Whole-study results and caveats: Few new T cells, the authors suggested, are recruited by each seasonal influenza vaccination.

V was trimmed by 0 bases and J by 1 base, leaving 3 bases between them. Germline values: CDR1 MNHEY, CDR2 SVGAGI. The CDR3 runs to 13 residues. TCRdb reanalysed the RT-PCR reads using MiXCR and keeps one entry per CDR3 protein. The sample gives some 600,000 distinct CDR3 sequences, 12% to 15% of which show up once; about 7.6% is in the top ten. Concerning this clonotype: Its antigen is still unknown.

The sequence derives from a man in his forties or fifties who received an inactivated influenza vaccine. The chain links TRBV6-5 to TRBJ2-5, with no clear D. The sequences come from PBMCs from blood, collected roughly 2 weeks before vaccination. The CDR3 is CASSYSTQETQYF. The CDR3 nucleotides are TGTGCCAGCAGTTACTCGACCCAAGAGACCCAGTACTTC.